One sample yielded the 12 T cell receptor beta chains listed below, sequenced in a study of blood T cells in healthy people across ages. A second PCR, run for roughly 7 to 11 cycles, used a sample-barcoded 5' primer plus a J-beta primer mix. TCRdb reanalysed the 5' RACE reads using MiXCR and keeps one entry per CDR3 protein. There are approximately 700,000 distinct CDR3 sequences in the sample; about 30% occur only once, and over 15% lies in the top ten. Sample: blood. The origin of the receptors is a woman older than 75 in good health.

In this sample, this clonotype turned up many times. This chain connects TRBV19 to TRBJ2-7; a possible D gene is TRBD1 (5 bases). The CDR3 length is 13 residues. Germline assignment: CDR1 LNHDA and CDR2 SQIVND (reference sequence). V lost 5 bases and J lost 0, with 8 bases in between. The CDR3 loop reads CASSRQISYEQYF. The CDR3, as DNA: TGTGCCAGTAGTCGACAGATCTCCTACGAGCAGTACTTC.

This clonotype appeared once. The rearrangement links TRBV20-1 to TRBJ1-1; D is perhaps TRBD1 (5 bases). Trimming shortened V by 5 bases and J by 1 base, and 11 bases separated the two germline ends. The CDR3 is 13 residues long. CDR1 is DFQATT and CDR2 is SNEGSKA in the germline V gene (reference sequence). The CDR3 DNA reads TGCAGTGCTGATCGCCAGGGGAACACTGAAGCTTTCTTT. Amino acid sequence: CSADRQGNTEAFF.

This clonotype was counted ten times or more. This chain joins TRBV5-1 and TRBJ2-1, with a weak D call TRBD2 (6 bases). V was cut by 7 bases and J by 0 bases, with 14 bases left in between. Germline V gene lookup returns CDR1 SGHRS and CDR2 YFSETQ. The length of the CDR3 is 15 residues. The CDR3 nucleotides are TGCGCCAGCGCGGACGGGGGAAGCTCCTACAATGAGCAGTTCTTC. Its protein is CASADGGSSYNEQFF.

At least ten counts were recorded for this clonotype. This may come from a read error, since a much larger clone is one base off. This chain uses TRBV11-2 with TRBJ2-6; possible D gene TRBD1, 5 bases. This CDR3 has 16 residues. Looked up from germline, CDR1 is SGHAT and CDR2 is FQNNGV. The CDR3 sequence is CASSHPGRPGANVRTF. CDR3 nucleotide sequence: TGTGCCAGCAGCCACCCAGGACGGCCTGGGGCCAACGTCCGGACTTTC.

The chain combines TRBV7-9 with TRBJ1-1; possible D gene TRBD1, 6 bases. This CDR3 spans 18 amino acids. Germline V lookup: CDR1 SEHNR, CDR2 FQNEAQ (reference sequence). V was clipped by 2 bases and J by 0 bases, with 19 bases between them. The DNA for the CDR3 is TGTGCCAGCAGCTTAAGGAGGGGGGGGCAGGGAATGAACACTGAAGCTTTCTTT. Encoded protein: CASSLRRGGQGMNTEAFF.

Notes on this clonotype: A much larger clone differs from this one at a single base, so this may be a read error. The rearrangement joins TRBV4-1 to TRBJ2-3; TRBD2 is a possible D gene (5 bases). The CDR3 is 12 amino acids. The V gene's germline CDR1 is MGHRA and CDR2 YSYEKL. In DNA form, the CDR3 reads TGCGCCAGCGGCCAACTAGAAGATACGCAGTATTTT. It translates to CASGQLEDTQYF.

The chain recombines TRBV18 with TRBJ2-1, with D perhaps matching TRBD2 (5 bases). V was trimmed by 1 base and J by 7 bases, leaving 11 bases between them. CDR3 size: 14 residues. Germline V CDR1 and CDR2: KGHSH, LQKENI. The CDR3 reads CASSPQVPGNEQFF. In DNA, the CDR3 is TGTGCCAGCTCACCACAGGTCCCGGGGAATGAGCAGTTCTTC. Supplemented by reference TRBV18 and TRBJ2-1, the full variable domain reads NAGVMQNPRHLVRRRGQEARLRCSPMKGHSHVYWYRQLPEEGLKFMVYLQKENIIDESGMPKERFSAEFPKEGPSILRIQQVVRGDSAAYFCASSPQVPGNEQFFGPGTRLTVL.

This clonotype was seen at least ten times. This chain uses TRBV11-2 with TRBJ2-7; 9 bases fit TRBD1. The germline CDR1 and CDR2 sequences are SGHAT and FQNNGV. Trimming cost V 3 bases and J 3 bases; bases outside gene matches: 3. The CDR3 extends over 14 amino acids. The CDR3 protein is CASSLTGGDYEQYF. The CDR3 DNA follows: TGTGCCAGCAGCTTGACAGGGGGAGACTACGAGCAGTACTTC. The full variable domain, in which reference TRBV11-2 and TRBJ2-7 provide the parts outside the CDR3, is EAGVAQSPRYKIIEKRQSVAFWCNPISGHATLYWYQQILGQGPKLLIQFQNNGVVDDSQLPKDRFSAERLKGVDSTLKIQPAKLEDSAVYLCASSLTGGDYEQYFGPGTRLTVT.

This rearrangement joins TRBV7-2 to TRBJ2-1; 7 bases line up with TRBD2. Germline CDR1 reads SGHTA; CDR2 reads FQGNSA. This CDR3 is built from 16 residues. V lost 3 bases to trimming and J lost 6 bases; unmatched junction nucleotides: 11. The CDR3 DNA reads as TGTGCCAGCAGCTTCCGGGGCCGGGGGGTTCTCAATGAGCAGTTCTTC. It specifies CASSFRGRGVLNEQFF.

The table lists this clonotype with a few counts. The chain couples TRBV30 to TRBJ2-5; TRBD1 matches 9 bases. The CDR3 totals 13 residues. CDR1 is GTSNPN and CDR2 is SVGIG in the germline V gene (reference sequence). V lost 5 bases and J lost 5; bases outside the gene matches: 6. CDR3 amino acids: CAWDRGRGETQYF. CDR3 coding DNA: TGTGCCTGGGACAGGGGGAGGGGGGAGACCCAGTACTTC.

The chain combines TRBV30 with TRBJ2-1; 12 nucleotides match TRBD2. CDR3 length equals 16 residues. Germline V gene sequence: CDR1 GTSNPN, CDR2 SVGIG (reference sequence). V lost 3 bases and J lost 9; bases outside the gene matches: 12. CDR3 coding DNA: TGTGCCTGGAGGGGCAGGGGGCTAGCGGGGGGGATTGAGCAGTTCTTC. The encoded protein is CAWRGRGLAGGIEQFF. Using reference TRBV30 and TRBJ2-1 for the parts outside the CDR3, the full variable domain is SQTIHQWPATLVQPVGSPLSLECTVEGTSNPNLYWYRQAAGRGLQLLFYSVGIGQISSEVPQNLSASRPQDRQFILSSKKLLLSDSGFYLCAWRGRGLAGGIEQFFGPGTRLTVL.

A remark on this clonotype: One end of the junction does not line up with germline, which may come from a read error. The chain combines TRBV27 with TRBJ2-1, with 7 bases fitting TRBD2. Looked up from germline, CDR1 is MNHEY and CDR2 is SMNVEV (reference sequence). The CDR3 is 15 residues long. CDR3 protein: CAGRRRAGTYNEQFF. CDR3 DNA sequence: TGTGCCGGCAGGCGACGAGCGGGGACCTACAATGAGCAGTTCTTC.